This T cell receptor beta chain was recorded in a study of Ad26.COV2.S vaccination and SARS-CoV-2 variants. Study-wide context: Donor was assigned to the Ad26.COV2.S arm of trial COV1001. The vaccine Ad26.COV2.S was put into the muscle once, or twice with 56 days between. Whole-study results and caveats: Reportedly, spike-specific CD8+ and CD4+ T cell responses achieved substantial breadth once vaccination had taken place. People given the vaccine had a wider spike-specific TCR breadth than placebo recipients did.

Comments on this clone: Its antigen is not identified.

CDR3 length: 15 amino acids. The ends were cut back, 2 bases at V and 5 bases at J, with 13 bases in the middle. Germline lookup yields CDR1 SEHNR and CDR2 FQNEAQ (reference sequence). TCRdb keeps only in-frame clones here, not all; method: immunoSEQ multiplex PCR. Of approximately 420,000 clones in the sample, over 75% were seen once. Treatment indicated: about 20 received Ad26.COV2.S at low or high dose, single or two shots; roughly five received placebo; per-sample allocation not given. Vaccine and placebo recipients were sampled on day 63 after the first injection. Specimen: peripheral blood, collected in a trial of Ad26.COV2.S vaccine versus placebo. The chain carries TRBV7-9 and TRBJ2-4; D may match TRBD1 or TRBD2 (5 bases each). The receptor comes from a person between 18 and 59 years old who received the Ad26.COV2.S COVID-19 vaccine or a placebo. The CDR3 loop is CASSLWSGTQNIQYF. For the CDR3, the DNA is TGTGCCAGCAGCTTATGGTCAGGGACCCAAAACATTCAGTACTTC.